The sequence of this T cell receptor (beta chain) was determined in a study of T cell repertoires in cytomegalovirus infection (dated by TCRdb to the late 2010s). With regard to the full study: Donor HLA type was relevant to the analysis, because carriage of CMV infection together with the matching HLA type was indicated by public TCR beta signatures.

This clonotype was seen many times. It lacks a known antigen. No base qualities exist here, and no much larger clone lies one base off it. The paper as a whole reports these results and caveats: In the ex vivo response, HLA-C-restricted CMV-specific TCR beta clonotypes were dominant, and in two of eight donors the single most frequent clonotype came from this HLA-C-restricted group. Cumulative frequency of public TCR beta family members discriminated carriers of CMV infection plus the relevant HLA type in this cohort and an independent approximately 370-donor cohort.

TCRdb records Illumina HiSeq 1500 as the sequencer. In-frame beta chains were kept once TCRdb had trimmed the public reads at Q25 with fastp and called clones with MiXCR. Merged by CDR3 protein, the rows form single entries marked with the most common genes and DNA. The sample table records 250,000 to 300,000 distinct CDR3 sequences; roughly a quarter of these occur just once. Approximately 15% of the sample lies in the top ten. The TCR sequence derives from a human donor in good health (CMV status not recorded). Some clones in this sample may be carry-over from other donors' samples. Specimen: PBMCs.

At the DNA level, the sequence is TGTGCCAGCAGCTCAAACGCGAACACCGGGGAGCTGTTTTTT. This yields the protein CASSSNANTGELFF. This sequence uses TRBV7-2 and TRBJ2-2, with an unclear D gene assignment. The CDR3 contains 14 residues, cysteine and phenylalanine counted. Only CDR3 DNA is held: 42 bases, read in frame from base 1. Trimming at the junction amounts to 4 bases on V and 0 bases on J, and the germline ends lie 6 bases apart. The germline V gene specifies SGHTA as CDR1 and FQGNSA as CDR2. The full variable domain, completed from the reference TRBV7-2 and TRBJ2-2 proteins outside the CDR3, reads GAGVSQSPSNKVTEKGKDVELRCDPISGHTALYWYRQSLGQGLEFLIYFQGNSAPDKSGLPSDRFSAERTGGSVSTLTIQRTQQEDSAVYLCASSSNANTGELFFGEGSRLTVL.